This T cell receptor (beta chain) was profiled in a study of T cell changes during pregnancy in multiple sclerosis. Germline CDR1 reads SGHRS; CDR2 reads YFSETQ. This CDR3 is 14 amino acids long. J was trimmed by 8 bases and V by 6 bases; bases with no gene match: 9. Clones were sequenced by immunoSEQ multiplex PCR, and TCRdb holds only the in-frame ones, with some missing. The sample comprises about 87,000 clones, just under 95% of which are singletons, and 1.4% rests with the top ten. This clonotype originated in a female donor in good health, enrolled as a control in a pregnancy study. The sequences come from peripheral blood, collected in the third trimester of pregnancy. V and J are TRBV5-1 and TRBJ2-1; 9 nucleotides line up with TRBD2. CDR3 residues: CASKLAGVDDEQFF. The CDR3 coding sequence is TGCGCCAGCAAGTTAGCGGGAGTAGACGATGAGCAGTTCTTC.